One and the same sample provided the 7 T cell receptor beta chains below, sequenced in a study of blood T cell repertoires in COVID-19. The repertoire was sequenced with immunoSEQ multiplex PCR; TCRdb's copy has only in-frame clones and lacks some. The sample consists of fewer than 200,000 clones, around 90% of them appearing once. Sequencing was done on a sample of peripheral blood. These receptors were collected from a man aged 40-49 years with active or convalescent COVID-19.

The chain uses TRBV7-3 and TRBJ2-1; 7 nucleotides line up with TRBD2. Germline V lookup: CDR1 SGHTA, CDR2 FQGTGA. The CDR3 is 17 residues long. Germline trimming cut 2 bases from V and 0 bases from J; bases unmatched to any gene: 7. This CDR3 is CASSLGGSGASYNEQFF. The CDR3 bases are TGTGCCAGCAGCTTAGGTGGGAGCGGGGCCTCCTACAATGAGCAGTTCTTC.

The rearrangement uses TRBV28 and TRBJ1-6; D remains unclear. Germline assignment: CDR1 MDHEN and CDR2 SYDVKM. V was clipped by 10 bases and J by 8 bases, with 12 bases between them. This CDR3 is built from 12 residues. The CDR3 DNA reads TGTGCCACTACAGATAGATATTCACCCCTCCACTTT. Translated, it gives CATTDRYSPLHF.

The count of this clone is one. This chain uses TRBV7-2 with TRBJ1-2, with D perhaps matching TRBD1 (5 bases). The CDR3 sequence is 14 residues long. The V end was cut by 5 bases, the J end by 8 bases, with 18 bases between. CDR1 SGHTA and CDR2 FQGNSA come from the germline V gene. DNA for the CDR3: TGTGCCAGCAGCCCCGGGGCGGGGGAAAGGGGCTACACCTTC. Translating it yields CASSPGAGERGYTF.

This chain connects TRBV18 to TRBJ1-2, with D unclear. With 6 bases removed from V and 5 bases from J, the gap between germline ends came to 19 bases. Germline V gene data show CDR1 as KGHSH and CDR2 as LQKENI. This CDR3 contains 15 residues. This chain's CDR3 is CASSAGGLPIYGYTF. CDR3 DNA: TGTGCCAGCTCGGCGGGCGGCCTTCCAATTTATGGCTACACCTTC.

V usage is TRBV7-8 and J usage is TRBJ1-2, with D hard to call. The V end was cut by 4 bases, the J end by 5 bases, with 8 bases between. CDR1 and CDR2 (germline): SGHVS, FQNEAQ. This CDR3 is built from 12 residues. Here the CDR3 DNA reads TGTGCCAGCAGCTCCCCCCTATATGGCTACACCTTC. Encoded protein: CASSSPLYGYTF. The full variable domain, completed using reference TRBV7-8 and TRBJ1-2, is GAGVSQSPRYKVAKRGQDVALRCDPISGHVSLFWYQQALGQGPEFLTYFQNEAQLDKSGLPSDRFFAERPEGSVSTLKIQRTQQEDSAVYLCASSSPLYGYTFGSGTRLTVV.

The CDR3 DNA sequence: TGCGCCAGCAGCTTGGATGTGGCGGGCACAGATACGCAGTATTTT. Its translation: CASSLDVAGTDTQYF. The chain joins TRBV5-1 to TRBJ2-3; D call uncertain. The V gene lost 0 bases and the J gene lost 1 base, with 9 bases spanning the gap. This CDR3 is built from 15 residues. The V gene's germline CDR1 is SGHRS and CDR2 YFSETQ.

V gene TRBV7-9 combines with J gene TRBJ1-5, with D hard to call. The V gene lost 11 bases and the J gene lost 5 bases, with 7 bases spanning the gap. Germline CDR1 is SEHNR and CDR2 is FQNEAQ (reference sequence). CDR3 size: 10 residues. In DNA, the CDR3 is TGTGCCTGGGGAGATCAGCCCCAGCATTTT. Translated, it gives CAWGDQPQHF.